These 6 T cell receptor beta chains originate from one sample sequenced in a study of human T cells and chemical hapten exposure. TCRdb passed the RACE reads through MiXCR, listing each CDR3 protein once. The table has around 110,000 distinct CDR3 sequences, around 12% seen once. Specified time point: pre-sensitization, week 0. Treatment in this sample: therapeutic diphenylcyclopropenone sensitization with weekly scalp DPC. Sequenced material: whole blood, taken in connection with sensitization to the hapten diphenylcyclopropenone (DPC). The receptors derive from a woman aged 50 to 65 with alopecia areata. Some clones in this sample may be carry-over from other donors' samples.

This clonotype showed up many times. CDR3 nucleotide sequence: TGTGCCAGCAGCCAAATAGCGTTCGGCCCAGATACGCAGTATTTT. It specifies CASSQIAFGPDTQYF. The chain recombines TRBV3-1 with TRBJ2-3, with D perhaps matching TRBD2 (5 bases). Trimming shortened V by 2 bases and J by 4 bases, and 13 bases separated the two germline ends. The CDR3 spans 15 residues. Germline CDR1 and CDR2: LGHDT and YNNKEL (reference sequence).

This clonotype occurred a few times. V is TRBV18 and J is TRBJ1-5; possibly TRBD1 for D (6 bases). The CDR3 consists of 17 residues. Per germline, CDR1 KGHSH and CDR2 LQKENI. V was cut by 6 bases and J by 2 bases, with 20 bases left in between. CDR3 in DNA: TGTGCCAGCTCCGAAAACAGGGTTGGGGGAGGCAATCAGCCCCAGCATTTT. Its protein product is CASSENRVGGGNQPQHF. Full variable domain (missing parts from reference TRBV18 and TRBJ1-5): NAGVMQNPRHLVRRRGQEARLRCSPMKGHSHVYWYRQLPEEGLKFMVYLQKENIIDESGMPKERFSAEFPKEGPSILRIQQVVRGDSAAYFCASSENRVGGGNQPQHFGDGTRLSIL.

This clonotype was counted only a few times. J is TRBJ1-5 and V is TRBV4-1; 8 nucleotides match TRBD1. J gave up 4 bases and V 1 base, and 3 bases lay outside the gene matches. This CDR3 has 15 amino acids. CDR1 MGHRA and CDR2 YSYEKL come from the germline V gene. The DNA of the CDR3 is TGCGCCAGCAGCCAAGGGACAGGGTGGAATCAGCCCCAGCATTTT. Translation: CASSQGTGWNQPQHF.

This clonotype was seen more than once but under ten times. The chain combines TRBV2 with TRBJ2-3; 10 nucleotides agree with TRBD1. V was clipped by 5 bases and J by 10 bases; unmatched bases: 9. This CDR3 is built from 14 residues. The V gene's germline CDR1 is SNHLY and CDR2 FYNNEI. CDR3 coding DNA: TGTGCCAGCAGTTTAGGGACAGGGGTTTCGGCGCAGTATTTT. Protein product: CASSLGTGVSAQYF.

This clonotype was seen many times. The chain links TRBV6-2 or TRBV6-3 to TRBJ2-1; the match to TRBD2 covers 10 bases. Germline V gene data show CDR1 as MNHEY and CDR2 as SVGEGT. V shed 5 bases, J shed 9 bases, and the junction held 10 bases outside the gene matches. The CDR3 is 15 residues long. DNA for the CDR3: TGTGCCAGCAGTAGCGGGGGGGCTGGGAATTCTGAGCAGTTCTTC. Residues: CASSSGGAGNSEQFF.

About this clonotype itself: The junction departs from germline at one end; a sequencing error may be responsible. V is TRBV14 and J is TRBJ2-7; the match to TRBD1 covers 7 bases. The CDR3 length is 15 residues. Germline assignment: CDR1 SGHDN and CDR2 FVKESK. Written as DNA, the CDR3 is TGTACCAGCAGCCGCGACAGGGTATCAACTGGCGAGCAGTACTTC. Translated: CTSSRDRVSTGEQYF.